The 32 T cell receptor beta chains presented below share a single source sample, sequenced in a study of T cell responses to AZD1222 COVID-19 vaccine. Data came from immunoSEQ multiplex PCR; TCRdb stores just in-frame clones and leaves some out. The data contain about 82,000 clones, around nine tenths of them singletons. The source was peripheral blood, collected 28 days after the second AZD1222 dose. These receptors came from an adult who received the AZD1222 COVID-19 vaccine.

This chain joins TRBV2 and TRBJ2-6; the match to TRBD1 covers 9 bases. The germline V gene encodes CDR1 SNHLY and CDR2 FYNNEI. CDR3 length: 19 residues. V lost 7 bases, J lost 1 base, and 14 bases stayed unmatched. CDR3 protein: CASTRDREKERSGANVLTF. The CDR3 coding sequence is TGTGCCAGCACTAGGGACAGGGAAAAAGAACGATCTGGGGCCAACGTCCTGACTTTC.

This clone was observed once. This chain joins TRBV7-3 and TRBJ2-2; TRBD1 aligns across 7 bases. CDR3 length: 14 amino acids. Germline CDR1 reads SGHTA; CDR2 reads FQGTGA. Unmatched junction bases numbered 9, after V lost 8 bases and J lost 6 bases. CDR3 in DNA: TGTGCCAGCGGACGGGGACAGACCCCCGGGGAGCTGTTTTTT. Amino acid sequence: CASGRGQTPGELFF. The variable domain in full, with the rest retrieved from reference TRBV7-3 and TRBJ2-2, is GAGVSQTPSNKVTEKGKYVELRCDPISGHTALYWYRQSLGQGPEFLIYFQGTGAADDSGLPNDRFFAVRPEGSVSTLKIQRTERGDSAVYLCASGRGQTPGELFFGEGSRLTVL.

The chain links TRBV11-2 to TRBJ2-7, with D hard to call. This CDR3 is built from 16 residues. Germline V gene lookup returns CDR1 SGHAT and CDR2 FQNNGV. V was trimmed by 5 bases and J by 2 bases, leaving 19 bases between them. The CDR3 bases are TGTGCCAGCAGCCCCCTTAGGCGGCAGAACCCCTACGAGCAGTACTTC. It yields the protein CASSPLRRQNPYEQYF.

Turning to this clone: A read error may produce the germline difference seen at one junction end. V is TRBV12-3 or TRBV12-4 and J is TRBJ2-1; D perhaps matches TRBD2 (7 bases). The CDR3 length is 11 residues. Written as DNA, the CDR3 is TGTGCCAGCAGTAGCCGTTTAGGGGGGGTCTTC. As protein: CASSSRLGGVF.

This clone was seen just once. V usage is TRBV19 and J usage is TRBJ1-4; 9 bases match TRBD1. V dropped 8 bases and J dropped 5; count of bases not matched to a gene: 6. CDR3 length: 14 amino acids. Germline loops: CDR1 LNHDA, CDR2 SQIVND (reference sequence). CDR3 coding DNA: TGTGCCAGTGGTGGGACAGGGCCAAATGAAAAACTGTTTTTT. It specifies CASGGTGPNEKLFF.

V usage is TRBV5-1 and J usage is TRBJ1-2; TRBD1 agrees at 9 bases. V lost 3 bases to trimming and J lost 8 bases; unmatched junction nucleotides: 11. The CDR3 runs 15 residues. Germline CDR1 is SGHRS and CDR2 is YFSETQ. The CDR3 coding sequence is TGCGCCAGCAGCTCATCGACACAGGGGGCAGGAGGCTACACCTTC. Its protein product is CASSSSTQGAGGYTF.

The genes are TRBV3-1 (or the pseudogene TRBV3-2) and TRBJ2-6, with 8 bases aligning to TRBD1. The CDR3 spans 17 residues. V lost 6 bases and J lost 0; bases outside the gene matches: 7. Germline V gene sequence: CDR1 LGHDT, CDR2 YNNKEL (reference sequence). The CDR3 bases are TGTGCCAGCAGTTACGGGACAGGTTTCTCTGGGGCCAACGTCCTGACTTTC. Translation gives CASSYGTGFSGANVLTF.

V gene TRBV2 combines with J gene TRBJ1-5, with D possibly TRBD1 on 6 matching bases. V was pared by 4 bases and J by 1 base, with 11 bases between. Germline V gene lookup returns CDR1 SNHLY and CDR2 FYNNEI. This CDR3 is built from 15 residues. CDR3 sequence reads: CASSVQGLSNQPQHF. The CDR3 DNA sequence: TGTGCCAGCAGTGTACAGGGATTGAGCAATCAGCCCCAGCATTTT. The full variable domain, with the rest looked up from reference TRBV2 and TRBJ1-5, is EPEVTQTPSHQVTQMGQEVILRCVPISNHLYFYWYRQILGQKVEFLVSFYNNEISEKSEIFDDQFSVERPDGSNFTLKIRSTKLEDSAMYFCASSVQGLSNQPQHFGDGTRLSIL.

The V gene is TRBV4-2, the J gene TRBJ1-4, with no clear D. This CDR3 comprises 16 residues. V was trimmed by 7 bases and J by 8 bases, leaving 23 bases between them. Germline loops: CDR1 LGHNA, CDR2 YNFKEQ. The CDR3 spells CASTTEQTPGQEKLFF. The CDR3 DNA reads TGTGCCAGCACCACAGAGCAGACACCCGGTCAGGAAAAACTGTTTTTT.

The chain employs TRBV6-5 and TRBJ1-2; D is undetermined. The CDR3 runs to 13 residues. Germline CDR1 and CDR2: MNHEY and SVGAGI. Deletions cut 2 bases from V and 4 bases from J, with 8 bases between. The CDR3 sequence is CASSYSGAYGYTF. CDR3 bases: TGTGCCAGCAGTTACAGCGGAGCCTATGGCTACACCTTC.

The chain is built from TRBV6-5 and TRBJ2-7; TRBD1 or TRBD2 may be the D gene (6 bases each). V lost 10 bases and J 4 bases, leaving 17 bases between the germline ends. The CDR3 covers 13 residues. Germline lookup yields CDR1 MNHEY and CDR2 SVGAGI. The CDR3 loop is CATAYGGQYEQYF. The CDR3 coding sequence is TGTGCCACCGCATATGGGGGGCAATACGAGCAGTACTTC.

This rearrangement joins TRBV9 to TRBJ1-1, with 7 nucleotides matching TRBD1. Germline trimming cut 0 bases from V and 6 bases from J; bases unmatched to any gene: 2. The CDR3 is made up of 13 amino acids. Germline V lookup: CDR1 SGDLS, CDR2 YYNGEE. CDR3 sequence reads: CASSVAGTAEAFF. The DNA of the CDR3 is TGTGCCAGCAGCGTAGCTGGGACAGCTGAAGCTTTCTTT.

The chain has TRBV15 and TRBJ1-1, with a tentative D call TRBD1 (5 bases). CDR3 length equals 13 residues. Germline CDR1 reads LNHNV; CDR2 reads YYDKDF (reference sequence). V was clipped by 7 bases and J by 1 base, with 10 bases between them. The CDR3 spells CATKRGKNTEAFF. The CDR3, as DNA: TGTGCCACCAAAAGGGGCAAGAACACTGAAGCTTTCTTT. Together with reference TRBV15 and TRBJ1-1, the CDR3 gives the full variable domain: DAMVIQNPRYQVTQFGKPVTLSCSQTLNHNVMYWYQQKSSQAPKLLFHYYDKDFNNEADTPDNFQSRRPNTSFCFLDIRSPGLGDTAMYLCATKRGKNTEAFFGQGTRLTVV.

The CDR3 DNA is TGTGCCAGCAGTCGGACGGGGGCTGGCGGGGAGCTGTTTTTT. This sequence encodes CASSRTGAGGELFF. J is TRBJ2-2 and V is TRBV7-2; D tentatively reads TRBD1 or TRBD2 (6 bases each). The germline V gene encodes CDR1 SGHTA and CDR2 FQGNSA. CDR3 length: 14 residues. V was clipped by 6 bases and J by 7 bases, with 15 bases between them.

This rearrangement joins TRBV5-1 to TRBJ2-2; tentatively, D is TRBD1 (6 bases). The V end lost 4 bases, the J end lost 7 bases, and 11 bases lay between the germline ends. Germline CDR1 and CDR2: SGHRS and YFSETQ. The CDR3 length is 13 residues. The CDR3 region has the DNA TGCGCCAGCAGCGTCGAAGGGGGCGGGGAGCTGTTTTTT. This translates into CASSVEGGGELFF.

The chain combines TRBV6-5 with TRBJ1-1; D uncertain. Germline V gives CDR1 MNHEY, CDR2 SVGAGI. This CDR3 contains 13 residues. V lost 7 bases to trimming and J lost 6 bases, with 15 bases between them. The CDR3 DNA reads as TGTGCCAGCACCGACCCTCCCCCGGCTGAAGCTTTCTTT. It is translated as CASTDPPPAEAFF.

The chain carries TRBV10-3 and TRBJ1-1, with a possible D match to TRBD1 (5 bases). Trimming cost V 4 bases and J 9 bases, with 12 bases left between them. Germline V lookup: CDR1 ENHRY, CDR2 SYGVKD. This CDR3 region has 12 residues. The CDR3 is CAISADKTKAFF. In DNA form, the CDR3 reads TGTGCCATCAGTGCGGACAAGACTAAAGCTTTCTTT.

This clone has a handful of counts. The CDR3 is CAWSPRGGTGFNEQYF. The DNA of the CDR3 is TGTGCCTGGAGTCCACGCGGGGGGACAGGGTTTAACGAGCAGTACTTC. V usage is TRBV30 and J usage is TRBJ2-7, with D tentatively TRBD1 (9 bases). The ends were cut back, 2 bases at V and 5 bases at J, with 22 bases in the middle. Germline-derived CDR1 and CDR2 are GTSNPN and SVGIG (reference sequence). The CDR3 spans 16 residues.

The CDR3 DNA reads as TGTGCCAGTAGTTCTCGGACTAACAATGAGCAGTTCTTC. It is translated as CASSSRTNNEQFF. The V and J genes are TRBV19 and TRBJ2-1; possibly TRBD2 for D (6 bases). CDR1 and CDR2 from the germline V gene are LNHDA and SQIVND (reference sequence). Between the trimmed V and J ends, which lost 5 bases and 5 bases, there was a span of 10 bases. CDR3 length equals 13 residues. The full variable domain, with the rest looked up from reference TRBV19 and TRBJ2-1, is DGGITQSPKYLFRKEGQNVTLSCEQNLNHDAMYWYRQDPGQGLRLIYYSQIVNDFQKGDIAEGYSVSREKKESFPLTVTSAQKNPTAFYLCASSSRTNNEQFFGPGTRLTVL.

The rearrangement links TRBV19 to TRBJ1-2; D remains ambiguous. CDR1 and CDR2 from the germline V gene are LNHDA and SQIVND (reference sequence). V was clipped by 4 bases and J by 7 bases, with 10 bases between them. The CDR3 runs to 12 residues. This CDR3 reads CASSTSGGGYTF. CDR3 bases: TGTGCCAGTAGTACCTCAGGAGGTGGCTACACCTTC.

V gene TRBV5-8 combines with J gene TRBJ1-6; no firm D call. The CDR3 is made up of 12 amino acids. Germline lookup yields CDR1 SGHTS and CDR2 YDEGEE. With 1 base removed from V and 7 bases from J, the gap between germline ends came to 3 bases. This CDR3 reads CASSLWNSPLHF. The CDR3 DNA reads as TGTGCCAGCAGCTTGTGGAATTCACCCCTCCACTTT.

The chain couples TRBV9 to TRBJ2-3; a possible D gene is TRBD2 (5 bases). The CDR3 is 15 residues long. V shed 3 bases and J shed 4 bases, with 15 bases lying between them. Germline V lookup: CDR1 SGDLS, CDR2 YYNGEE. The CDR3 is CASSGLAPIADTQYF. CDR3 DNA sequence: TGTGCCAGCAGCGGTCTAGCTCCTATCGCAGATACGCAGTATTTT.

J is TRBJ2-7 and V is TRBV19; 8 bases align to TRBD1. The CDR3 covers 14 residues. J lost 5 bases, V lost 3 bases, and 6 bases had no gene match. Germline assignment: CDR1 LNHDA and CDR2 SQIVND (reference sequence). CDR3 sequence: CASSMSRGLDEQYF. DNA for the CDR3: TGTGCCAGTAGTATGTCCAGGGGGCTCGACGAGCAGTACTTC.

The V and J genes are TRBV9 and TRBJ1-5; D not certain. Between the trimmed V and J ends, which lost 0 bases and 7 bases, there was a span of 14 bases. The CDR3 sequence is 15 residues long. Germline V lookup: CDR1 SGDLS, CDR2 YYNGEE. As DNA, the CDR3 is TGTGCCAGCAGCGTAGATGGGGATGGTTGGCAGCCCCAGCATTTT. Protein product: CASSVDGDGWQPQHF.

The chain carries TRBV10-3 and TRBJ1-6; D remains ambiguous. V lost 4 bases and J 5 bases, leaving 12 bases between the germline ends. Germline CDR1 reads ENHRY; CDR2 reads SYGVKD. There are 15 residues in the CDR3. The CDR3 reads CAISGVLQNNSPLHF. The CDR3 bases are TGTGCCATCAGTGGAGTATTGCAGAATAATTCACCCCTCCACTTT.

The chain carries TRBV3-1 (or the pseudogene TRBV3-2) and TRBJ1-1, with 10 bases matching TRBD1. The germline CDR1 and CDR2 sequences are LGHDT and YNNKEL (reference sequence). The V segment lost 3 bases and the J segment 5 bases; nucleotides outside the gene matches: 6. The CDR3 loop spans 15 amino acids. The CDR3 spells CASSHTGTGVTEAFF. CDR3 nucleotides: TGTGCCAGCAGCCACACAGGGACAGGGGTAACTGAAGCTTTCTTT.

The rearrangement joins TRBV5-4 to TRBJ2-2; D ambiguous. V was clipped by 0 bases and J by 3 bases, with 3 bases between them. The V gene's germline CDR1 is SGHNT and CDR2 YYREEE (reference sequence). The CDR3 covers 13 residues. CDR3 protein: CASSLGYTGELFF. CDR3 nucleotides: TGTGCCAGCAGCTTGGGATACACCGGGGAGCTGTTTTTT.

This sequence joins TRBV6-2 or TRBV6-3 and TRBJ2-2, with D perhaps assigned TRBD1 or TRBD2 (5 bases each). Trimming removed 0 bases at V and 4 bases at J, with 9 bases between. The CDR3 spans 15 residues. CDR1 and CDR2 from the germline V gene are MNHEY and SVGEGT. Here the CDR3 reads CASSYSRGITGELFF. The CDR3 DNA reads TGTGCCAGCAGTTACTCGAGGGGTATCACCGGGGAGCTGTTTTTT.

This rearrangement joins TRBV19 to TRBJ1-1; TRBD1 is a possible D gene (6 bases). The germline V gene has CDR1 LNHDA and CDR2 SQIVND (reference sequence). The CDR3 contains 14 residues. V lost 4 bases, J lost 3 bases, and 12 bases lay in between. CDR3: CASSSRQDHTEAFF. The CDR3 DNA sequence: TGTGCCAGTAGTAGCCGACAGGACCACACTGAAGCTTTCTTT.

The V call is TRBV19, the J call TRBJ1-4; maybe TRBD1 (5 bases). This CDR3 has 15 amino acids. Looked up from germline, CDR1 is LNHDA and CDR2 is SQIVND (reference sequence). Trimming shortened V by 3 bases and J by 3 bases, and 11 bases separated the two germline ends. The CDR3 DNA sequence: TGTGCCAGTAGTATTAGTGGACACTCTAATGAAAAACTGTTTTTT. It encodes CASSISGHSNEKLFF.

The chain has TRBV25-1 and TRBJ1-3; 9 bases agree with TRBD1. Unmatched junction bases numbered 8, after V lost 5 bases and J lost 0 bases. The CDR3 loop spans 17 amino acids. Germline-derived CDR1 and CDR2 are MGHDK and SYGVNS. This CDR3 reads CASSPNRGQNSGNTIYF. For the CDR3, the DNA is TGTGCCAGCAGTCCTAACAGGGGGCAGAACTCTGGAAACACCATATATTTT.

This clone was counted a few times. This chain uses TRBV7-9 with TRBJ1-5; D perhaps matches TRBD1 (5 bases). The CDR3 is 14 amino acids. Per the germline V gene, CDR1 is SEHNR and CDR2 is FQNEAQ (reference sequence). V dropped 5 bases and J dropped 1 base, with 9 bases sitting between them. In nucleotides, the CDR3 is TGTGCCAGCAGCGCCTGGGGGAGCAATCAGCCCCAGCATTTT. This translates into CASSAWGSNQPQHF.